Listed below are T cell receptor beta chains from one sample, sequenced in a study of T cell responses to AZD1222 COVID-19 vaccine. Profiling relied on immunoSEQ multiplex PCR, and the TCRdb table lists in-frame clones only, not all of them. The sample contains about 150,000 clones, roughly 90% of which appear only once. The specimen comprised peripheral blood, sampled on day 0 of AZD1222 vaccination. These receptor sequences come from an adult in good health. CDR3s include the opening cysteine and the closing phenylalanine or tryptophan. A D gene is named only where the DNA matches it firmly. Clone size appears in some rows only: once, few, many, or a class for an expanded clone.

>NA|TRBV24-1|NA|TRBJ2-1
CATSDSDFPTYNEQFF
TGTGCCACCAGTGACTCGGACTTTCCCACCTACAATGAGCAGTTCTTC
>NA|TRBV6-5|NA|TRBJ1-1
CASSLPGQNTEAFF
TGTGCCAGCAGCTTACCGGGACAGAACACTGAAGCTTTCTTT
>few|TRBV6-1|TRBD1|TRBJ2-7
CASSERGQGLHEQYF
TGTGCCAGCAGTGAAAGGGGACAGGGGCTCCACGAGCAGTACTTC
>NA|TRBV7-9|NA|TRBJ1-2
CASSLGVVPIYGYTF
TGTGCCAGCAGCTTGGGGGTCGTCCCCATCTATGGCTACACCTTC
>NA|TRBV27|TRBD2|TRBJ2-5
CASSPGLAGWAQYF
TGTGCCAGCTCTCCCGGACTAGCGGGATGGGCCCAGTACTTC
>NA|TRBV5-4|NA|TRBJ2-1
CASSFGTGEQFF
TGTGCCAGCAGCTTCGGGACGGGAGAGCAGTTCTTC
>NA|TRBV7-6|NA|TRBJ2-3
CASSLELSTDTQYF
TGTGCCAGCAGCTTAGAGCTGAGCACAGATACGCAGTATTTT
>NA|TRBV6-5|NA|TRBJ2-1
CASSSYHSERGEQFF
TGTGCCAGCAGCTCGTACCACTCCGAAAGAGGTGAGCAGTTCTTC
>NA|TRBV4-3|NA|TRBJ1-5
CASSQGIIGQPQHF
TGCGCCAGCAGCCAAGGAATAATAGGCCAGCCCCAGCATTTT
>NA|TRBV18|TRBD1|TRBJ1-1
CASSSTGGRTEAFF
TGTGCCAGCTCATCGACAGGGGGCCGAACTGAAGCTTTCTTT
>NA|TRBV7-9|TRBD2|TRBJ2-7
CASSTLAGAVEQYF
TGTGCCAGCAGCACTCTAGCGGGAGCGGTCGAGCAGTACTTC
>NA|TRBV19|TRBD1|TRBJ2-7
CASTLGTGGDEQYF
TGTGCCAGCACCTTGGGGACAGGGGGCGACGAGCAGTACTTC
>NA|TRBV2|NA|TRBJ2-7
CAIQRDLNAYEQYF
TGTGCCATACAACGGGATCTGAATGCCTACGAGCAGTACTTC
>NA|TRBV24-1|NA|TRBJ2-5
CATAPRLSQETQYF
TGTGCCACCGCCCCCCGACTGTCCCAAGAGACCCAGTACTTC
>NA|TRBV27|TRBD2|TRBJ2-1
CASSLWRTSGRNEQFF
TGTGCCAGCAGTTTATGGAGGACTAGCGGGAGGAATGAGCAGTTCTTC
>NA|TRBV5-1|TRBD2|TRBJ2-3
CASSLLAGPSTDTQYF
TGCGCCAGCAGCCTACTAGCGGGCCCTAGCACAGATACGCAGTATTTT
>NA|TRBV14|TRBD1|TRBJ2-2
CASSNPPTGGNTGELFF
TGTGCCAGCAGCAACCCTCCGACAGGGGGTAACACCGGGGAGCTGTTTTTT
>NA|TRBV10-3|TRBD2|TRBJ2-3
CAISESSSGSGTDTQYF
TGTGCCATCAGTGAGTCGTCGAGCGGGAGTGGCACAGATACGCAGTATTTT
>NA|TRBV19|NA|TRBJ2-3
CASSGGMVDTQYF
TGTGCCAGTAGTGGTGGAATGGTAGATACGCAGTATTTT
>NA|TRBV29-1|NA|TRBJ2-4
CSVSRGEGDIQYF
TGCAGCGTTTCCCGGGGAGAGGGGGACATTCAGTACTTC
>once|TRBV7-6|NA|TRBJ1-3
CASYDRPASGNTIYF
TGTGCCAGCTATGACAGGCCCGCCTCTGGAAACACCATATATTTT
>once|TRBV11-3|TRBD2|TRBJ2-2
CASSSRTSGAPELFF
TGTGCCAGCAGCTCCCGGACTAGCGGGGCTCCCGAGCTGTTTTTT
>NA|TRBV7-9|TRBD2|TRBJ2-1
CASSSAGTTEEQFF
TGTGCCAGCAGCTCGGCAGGGACTACCGAAGAGCAGTTCTTC
>once|TRBV7-8|NA|TRBJ1-5
CASSSQGRSNQPQHF
TGTGCCAGCAGCTCTCAGGGAAGGAGCAATCAGCCCCAGCATTTT
>NA|TRBV3-1/TRBV3-2|NA|TRBJ2-7
CASSLLDYEQYF
TGTGCCAGCAGCCTACTAGACTACGAGCAGTACTTC
>NA|TRBV24-1|NA|TRBJ2-1
CATSLTDVEQFF
TGTGCCACCAGTTTGACCGATGTTGAGCAGTTCTTC
>few|TRBV5-1|NA|TRBJ1-4
CASSLGAGLGEKLFF
TGCGCCAGCAGCTTGGGGGCTGGGTTAGGAGAAAAACTGTTTTTT
>NA|TRBV14|TRBD2|TRBJ2-1
CASSGSGRGNEQFF
TGTGCCAGCAGCGGTAGCGGGAGAGGCAATGAGCAGTTCTTC
>NA|TRBV9|NA|TRBJ1-3
CASSVEIRGSGNTIYF
TGTGCCAGCAGCGTAGAGATTCGTGGCTCTGGAAACACCATATATTTT
>NA|TRBV14|NA|TRBJ2-2
CASSPTGRTGELFF
TGTGCCAGCAGCCCGACCGGGCGGACCGGGGAGCTGTTTTTT
>NA|TRBV9|NA|TRBJ2-1
CASSLDVNEQFF
TGTGCCAGCAGCCTCGACGTGAATGAGCAGTTCTTC
>NA|TRBV6-5|NA|TRBJ1-1
CASTPSLQTEAFF
TGTGCCAGCACCCCGTCGCTTCAAACTGAAGCTTTCTTT
>NA|TRBV9|NA|TRBJ1-2
CASSVSFQGLGGYTF
TGTGCCAGCAGCGTGAGTTTCCAGGGGTTAGGGGGCTACACCTTC
>NA|TRBV27|TRBD2|TRBJ2-1
CASSPYSGSSYNEQFF
TGTGCCAGCAGTCCCTATAGCGGGAGCTCCTACAATGAGCAGTTCTTC
>NA|TRBV19|NA|TRBJ2-3
CASSSGLYFRQYF
TGTGCCAGTAGTTCCGGACTTTATTTCCGCCAGTATTTT
>NA|TRBV10-2|NA|TRBJ1-5
CASSELEQPQHF
TGCGCCAGCAGTGAACTGGAGCAGCCCCAGCATTTT
>NA|TRBV7-9|NA|TRBJ1-1
CASSRAEAFF
TGTGCCAGCAGCAGGGCTGAAGCTTTCTTT
>NA|TRBV10-1|TRBD1|TRBJ2-7
CASSEEPGQSSLKQYF
TGCGCCAGCAGTGAAGAGCCGGGACAGTCTTCATTAAAGCAGTACTTC
>once|TRBV27|NA|TRBJ1-5
CASSPYLGGRHQPQHF
TGTGCCAGCAGTCCATACTTGGGGGGTCGGCATCAGCCCCAGCATTTT
>NA|TRBV7-8|NA|TRBJ2-7
CASSPSGGVSYEQYF
TGTGCCAGCAGCCCCTCCGGGGGCGTATCCTACGAGCAGTACTTC
>NA|TRBV14|NA|TRBJ1-1
CASSQGGRTNTEAFF
TGTGCCAGCAGCCAGGGGGGACGGACGAACACTGAAGCTTTCTTT
>NA|TRBV7-9|TRBD1|TRBJ2-2
CASSLDREVTGELFF
TGTGCCAGCAGCCTGGACAGGGAGGTGACCGGGGAGCTGTTTTTT
>NA|TRBV13|NA|TRBJ1-2
CASSLGGGWGAHYGYTF
TGTGCCAGCAGCTTAGGCGGCGGGTGGGGGGCACACTATGGCTACACCTTC
>NA|TRBV5-4|NA|TRBJ1-6
CARGTSPDSPLHF
TGTGCCAGGGGGACCTCTCCGGATTCACCCCTCCACTTT
>NA|TRBV10-3|TRBD2|TRBJ2-1
CAIRTSGSMGYNEQFF
TGTGCCATTCGGACTAGCGGGAGTATGGGGTACAATGAGCAGTTCTTC
>NA|TRBV10-1|NA|TRBJ1-4
CASSDGVGEKLFF
TGCGCCAGCAGTGACGGGGTGGGAGAAAAACTGTTTTTT
>NA|TRBV4-2|NA|TRBJ2-2
CASSSGLPNTGELFF
TGTGCCAGCAGCTCGGGACTTCCGAACACCGGGGAGCTGTTTTTT
>NA|TRBV19|TRBD2|TRBJ2-2
CASSPTSGRAGELFF
TGTGCCAGTAGTCCTACTAGCGGGAGGGCCGGGGAGCTGTTTTTT
>NA|TRBV5-5|NA|TRBJ2-7
CASSLEVGAGAYEQYF
TGTGCCAGCAGCTTGGAAGTTGGGGCGGGGGCATACGAGCAGTACTTC
>NA|TRBV27|NA|TRBJ2-1
CASRGGLGQFF
TGTGCCAGCAGGGGGGGCTTGGGGCAGTTCTTC
>NA|TRBV5-4|NA|TRBJ1-6
CASSSGAGGHSSYNSPLHF
TGTGCCAGCAGCTCCGGGGCCGGGGGACATAGCTCCTATAATTCACCCCTCCACTTT
>NA|TRBV6-6|NA|TRBJ1-2
CASTRQGGDYTF
TGTGCCAGCACCCGGCAGGGAGGGGACTACACCTTC
>few|TRBV6-2/TRBV6-3|NA|TRBJ1-5
CASSYFREQPQHF
TGTGCCAGCAGTTACTTCAGGGAACAGCCCCAGCATTTT
>NA|TRBV7-6|NA|TRBJ2-2
CASSPTRWLNTGELFF
TGTGCCAGCAGCCCAACGCGGTGGCTGAACACCGGGGAGCTGTTTTTT
>NA|TRBV5-4|NA|TRBJ2-2
CASSLGVGGELFF
TGTGCCAGCAGCTTGGGGGTTGGGGGGGAGCTGTTTTTT
>NA|TRBV28|TRBD1|TRBJ1-5
CASSLVTGAGQPQHF
TGTGCCAGCAGTTTGGTGACAGGGGCCGGGCAGCCCCAGCATTTT
>once|TRBV27|TRBD2|TRBJ2-7
CASSPSGRASEQYF
TGTGCCAGCAGTCCTAGCGGGAGGGCCTCCGAGCAGTACTTC
>NA|TRBV7-2|NA|TRBJ2-3
CASSPQIRRGTDTQYF
TGTGCCAGCAGCCCCCAGATTCGGCGGGGCACAGATACGCAGTATTTT
>NA|TRBV4-2|TRBD2|TRBJ2-5
CASSQALAGSPQETQYF
TGTGCCAGCAGCCAGGCCCTAGCGGGTTCCCCTCAAGAGACCCAGTACTTC
>NA|TRBV20-1|NA|TRBJ1-1
CSASRGSEAFF
TGCAGTGCTTCCAGGGGCTCTGAAGCTTTCTTT